The T cell receptor (beta chain) described here comes from a study of tumor-infiltrating lymphocytes in primary liver carcinoma. Study as a whole: Tumors were staged T1-T3 N0M0 and measured about 4 to 11 cm across. Samples returned roughly 3.5 to 7.5 million productive TCRbeta reads, a yield that was similar across tissue types.

Overall study findings and caveats: The study found a significantly higher top-250-clone fraction in tumors than in blood (p = 0.039).

Germline V CDR1 and CDR2: SGHRS, YFSETQ. Trimming cost V 1 base and J 4 bases, with 9 bases left between them. CDR3 length: 13 amino acids. In the case of this clonotype: The antigen is unknown. A much bigger clone sits one base away, suggesting this may be a read error.

Starting from 450 to 500 ng of total RNA, TCR beta cDNA was produced with a primer in the constant region. TCR beta libraries came from three nested multiplex PCR rounds using slightly modified ARM-PCR. The first two PCR rounds used TRBV1-TRBV30 primers with a Cbeta primer, nine to ten cycles each. A single record per CDR3 protein comes from TCRdb applying MiXCR to the multiplex PCR reads. The sample includes around 78,000 distinct CDR3 sequences, 71% of them seen just once. RNA and DNA were co-extracted from about 20-30 mg of unsorted bulk tissue. Over 80% viable tumor cells were present in every tumor sample.

The sample taken for sequencing was liver tumor tissue from sampling region 4. As to subset: tumor region T4, right-lateral pole. The TCR sequence derives from a woman in her sixties or seventies with primary liver carcinoma and hepatitis B virus infection. The chain employs TRBV5-1 and TRBJ2-7; either TRBD1 or TRBD2 may fit D (5 bases each). CDR3 DNA: TGCGCCAGCAGCTTGAGGGACGAATACGAGCAGTACTTC. Residues: CASSLRDEYEQYF.